Sequencing of this T cell receptor (beta chain) was carried out in a study of OX40 agonist ivuxolimab in advanced cancers. The overall study: Eligibility rules accepted prior anti-PD-1, anti-PD-L1 or anti-CTLA-4 therapy, and around 40% had some. Study-wide results and limits: Researchers report that CD8+ T cells had, on average, more expanded clones than CD4+. Some nonresponders likewise displayed low normalized T-cell clonal expansion. Partial responders at 0.1-3.0 mg/kg had among the lowest clonal expansion.

Sequenced by immunoSEQ multiplex PCR; TCRdb stores in-frame clones only, minus some. Here the sample spans roughly 75,000 clones, roughly nine tenths being singletons. About this clone itself: Its target is not known.

This CDR3 contains 13 residues. The V gene lost 5 bases and the J gene lost 8 bases, with 12 bases spanning the gap. Germline-derived CDR1 and CDR2 are LNHNV and YYDKDF (reference sequence). The receptor comes from an adult with an advanced solid tumor such as melanoma, head and neck, liver or kidney cancer. V gene TRBV15 combines with J gene TRBJ1-4; no firm D call. The specimen was CD4+ or CD8+ T cells sorted from blood, collected in a trial of the OX40 agonist ivuxolimab. The CDR3 DNA is TGTGCCACCAGCCCTGGACTGAGGGAAAAACTGTTTTTT. Translation gives CATSPGLREKLFF.